This T cell receptor (beta chain) was sequenced for a study of blood T cells in healthy people across ages. Germline V CDR1 and CDR2: LGHNT, FRNRAP. This CDR3 comprises 15 residues. Trimming removed 1 base from V and 2 bases from J; junction bases left unmatched: 4. A second PCR of roughly 7 to 11 cycles used a sample-barcoded 5' primer and a J-beta primer mix. In TCRdb, the 5' RACE reads were re-called with MiXCR into one record per CDR3 protein. The top ten hold under 50% of the sample, which has roughly 800,000 distinct CDR3 sequences, about 53% seen once. The receptor was isolated from a man older than 75 in good health. The sample was blood. This rearrangement joins TRBV12-5 to TRBJ2-5; 7 bases match TRBD2. The CDR3 here is CASGLGSGGQETQYF. CDR3 nucleotide sequence: TGTGCTAGTGGTTTGGGGTCCGGGGGGCAAGAGACCCAGTACTTC.